The T cell receptor beta chain under discussion was sequenced for a study of blood T cell repertoires in COVID-19 (dated by TCRdb to about 2020). Concerning the study at large: Samples from collaborators originated in the United States, Italy and Spain and spanned both the acute and convalescent phases of COVID-19. The material from the prospective study consisted of cDNA or gDNA derived from T cells, B-cell-depleted T cells, or PBMCs. The dataset comprised deeply sampled blood TCRbeta repertoires from subjects exposed to, actively infected with, or recovered from COVID-19. The repertoires were made available in a free public database intended to serve as a resource for research on the immune response to SARS-CoV-2. The samples were drawn from the first 160 participants of the ongoing ImmuneRACE study and from roughly 1,300 subjects provided by 6 global collaborators. The sample metadata nearly always contained a de-identified subject ID, COVID-19 status, age in years and sex. Where available, HLA class I and class II types were taken from metadata supplied by the sample provider and were not determined by assay-based typing.

One collaborating source in Seattle enrolled patients while the patients were actively infected and followed the patients over time throughout the course of disease. Each collaborating institution followed its own protocols to collect whole blood in K2EDTA tubes. For TCRbeta analysis, collaborator samples were shipped as frozen whole blood, as isolated PBMCs, or as DNA extracted from either sample type. For this clone: The antigen it binds to is not known. No much larger clone exists at a distance of one base, and base qualities are not known.

Study-wide findings and limitations: The amount of clinical and demographic metadata varied by source and participant and was provided uncurated.

CDR1 and CDR2 are read off the germline V gene (reference sequence) as DFQATT and SNEGSKA. The CDR3 contains 11 residues, cysteine and phenylalanine counted. Only the CDR3 DNA stays, 33 bases, in frame from base 1. The junction carries 14 bases between V and J, which are trimmed by 2 bases and 16 bases respectively. TCRbeta CDR3 regions were amplified from genomic DNA by means of the immunoSEQ Assay, a bias-controlled multiplex PCR. The paper's data handling went like this. Nucleated cell counts per sample were estimated from amplification of reference gene primers within the assay. Sequence reads were collapsed and filtered to measure the absolute abundance of every unique TCRbeta CDR3 rearrangement. For each sample, productive Simpson clonality was calculated by taking the square root of Simpson's diversity index across productive rearrangements. The source is immuneACCESS, and TCRdb retained only in-frame sequences with V and J called. Part of the clones is not carried over; for the studies checked, unresolved V genes explain less than half of this, and the remainder is unexplained. V and J calls and clone size are those listed in that table; D and trimming were worked out from the DNA. Within this sample are roughly 47,000 clones, with approximately 85% of them counted one time only. The top ten hold roughly a third of the sample.

This sequence was found in a woman of 80 years or more with COVID-19, enrolled during active disease. This sequence uses TRBV20-1 and TRBJ1-4; no D segment can be confidently identified. Sequencing was performed on peripheral blood. CDR3 region: CSARSRTYPFF. At the DNA level, the sequence is TGCAGTGCTAGATCCCGGACTTACCCGTTTTTT.